The clone carrying this TCR beta chain was seen more than once but under ten times. Its antigen is not identified. Germline CDR1 is SGDLS and CDR2 is YYNGEE. This CDR3 has 15 residues. Trimming stripped 0 bases from V and 0 bases from J, with 7 bases between. Constant-segment primers were used for 5'RACE, and the resulting TCR alpha and TCR beta cDNA libraries carried sample barcodes and UMIs. Using its own MiXCR run on the 5' RACE reads, TCRdb lists one record per CDR3 protein. The data show 200,000 to 250,000 distinct CDR3 sequences, around 9.1% seen once. The sample originates from a study of T-cell memory formation after mild COVID-19. Study context: There were largely donor-specific TCR clusters.

General study points: CD8+ contracting clones occupied EMRA, while CD4+ ones occupied mainly CM and EM. Pre-infection memory already had some responding clones, implying cross-reactive memory joined.

Material for sequencing was PBMCs or a T cell subset sorted from them (not recorded which). The chain carries TRBV9 and TRBJ1-3; D not certain. This clonotype was sampled from a man aged 18 to 30 who had mild COVID-19 (a few samples of this study predate the infection). Cell type and time point are not known. This CDR3 reads CASSVDPSSGNTIYF. The CDR3 DNA follows: TGTGCCAGCAGCGTAGACCCTAGCTCTGGAAACACCATATATTTT.